The 22 T cell receptor beta chains below come from one sample, sequenced in a study of blood T cells in healthy people across ages. A second about 7 to 11 cycle PCR used barcoded and J-beta primers. Each CDR3 protein is one row after TCRdb ran MiXCR on the 5' RACE reads. The table records under 1,100,000 distinct CDR3 sequences, around 25% of them present only once. The sample was also linked to a second study, of T cells of mothers and their children.

The source material was blood. All receptors derive from a girl aged 2 to 9 in good health.

This clonotype was counted a few times. This rearrangement joins TRBV7-2 to TRBJ2-2; 12 positions match TRBD2. The V and J ends lost 5 bases and 4 bases, in that order; junction bases with no gene match: 2. CDR3 length equals 15 residues. Germline loops: CDR1 SGHTA, CDR2 FQGNSA. The CDR3 DNA is TGTGCCAGCAGCCCGACTAGCGGGAGCACCGGGGAGCTGTTTTTT. Its translation is CASSPTSGSTGELFF. Full variable domain (missing parts from reference TRBV7-2 and TRBJ2-2): GAGVSQSPSNKVTEKGKDVELRCDPISGHTALYWYRQSLGQGLEFLIYFQGNSAPDKSGLPSDRFSAERTGGSVSTLTIQRTQQEDSAVYLCASSPTSGSTGELFFGEGSRLTVL.

This clonotype was seen only a few times. The rearrangement links TRBV11-2 to TRBJ2-5; TRBD1 is a possible D gene (6 bases). This CDR3 has 19 amino acids. CDR1 is SGHAT and CDR2 is FQNNGV in the germline V gene. V lost 5 bases, J lost 1 base, and 26 bases lay in between. CDR3 in amino acids: CASSPQNRFQGLPQETQYF. Written as DNA, the CDR3 is TGTGCCAGCAGCCCCCAGAACAGATTCCAGGGGCTCCCCCAAGAGACCCAGTACTTC.

This clonotype was observed a single time. The chain combines TRBV21-1 with TRBJ2-3; the table calls TRBD1, which could not be checked here. TRBV21-1 is recorded as a pseudogene. The CDR3 is 16 amino acids. The CDR3 DNA reads TGTGCCAGCAGCTTGAGACAGGGCCCCCGCACAGATACGCAGTATTTT. It specifies CASSLRQGPRTDTQYF.

This clonotype was counted at least ten times. The junction shows a germline mismatch at one end, possibly a read error. The V and J genes are TRBV5-1 and TRBJ2-7; 10 nucleotides match TRBD1. Germline CDR1 SGHRS, CDR2 YFSETQ. This CDR3 is built from 14 residues. The CDR3 bases are TGTGCCAGCAGTTTAGGACAGGGGGCCTACGAGCAGTACTTC. Residues: CASSLGQGAYEQYF.

In nucleotides, the CDR3 is TGTGCCAGCAGCCACCGATATACAACTAATGAAAAACTGTTTTTT. Protein: CASSHRYTTNEKLFF. The chain uses TRBV7-8 and TRBJ1-4; no clear D. CDR1 is SGHVS, CDR2 FQNEAQ, per germline. Trimming removed 5 bases at V and 0 bases at J, with 10 bases between. The CDR3 totals 15 residues. Complete variable domain (other parts from reference TRBV7-8 and TRBJ1-4): GAGVSQSPRYKVAKRGQDVALRCDPISGHVSLFWYQQALGQGPEFLTYFQNEAQLDKSGLPSDRFFAERPEGSVSTLKIQRTQQEDSAVYLCASSHRYTTNEKLFFGSGTQLSVL.

This clonotype was detected ten times or more. The chain employs TRBV21-1 and TRBJ2-7. TRBV21-1 is given as a pseudogene. The CDR3 runs 12 residues. Written as DNA, the CDR3 is TGTGCCAGCACGGAAGTGGGCTACGAGCAGTACTTC. Amino acid sequence: CASTEVGYEQYF.

The table lists this clonotype with a few counts. This chain connects TRBV20-1 to TRBJ2-7; unclear D gene. Per the germline V gene, CDR1 is DFQATT and CDR2 is SNEGSKA (reference sequence). V lost 0 bases and J 5 bases, leaving 14 bases between the germline ends. The CDR3 extends over 14 amino acids. The CDR3 DNA sequence: TGCAGTGCTAGAGATCTAGGAACAACGAACGAGCAGTACTTC. Protein product: CSARDLGTTNEQYF.

This clonotype was counted a few times. The chain employs TRBV3-1 and TRBJ2-5; tentatively, D is TRBD2 (6 bases). The J call may be faulty, since TRBJ2-7 better matches the DNA end. The germline CDR1 and CDR2 sequences are LGHDT and YNNKEL (reference sequence). The CDR3 is 12 amino acids. CDR3 coding DNA: TGTGCCAGCAGCCGAGCGGGCTACGAGCAGTACTTC. It specifies CASSRAGYEQYF.

This clonotype was seen a single time. CDR3 sequence reads: CASSQGAGGSYNEQFF. CDR3 coding DNA: TGCGCCAGCAGCCAAGGTGCAGGGGGCTCCTACAATGAGCAGTTCTTC. The V call is TRBV4-1, the J call TRBJ2-1, with TRBD1 identical over 7 bases. The CDR3 runs 16 residues. The V and J ends lost 1 base and 0 bases, in that order; junction bases with no gene match: 3. Germline-derived CDR1 and CDR2 are MGHRA and YSYEKL.

This chain links TRBV7-9 with TRBJ2-7; TRBD1 agrees at 8 bases. Germline CDR1 and CDR2: SEHNR and FQNEAQ (reference sequence). This CDR3 spans 15 amino acids. V was pared by 5 bases and J by 3 bases, with 9 bases of the junction left unmatched. CDR3 in DNA: TGTGCCAGCAGCCGATTCGGGACAGGAGGCTACGAGCAGTACTTC. Its translation: CASSRFGTGGYEQYF.

In its sample, this clonotype was seen a few times. The gene calls are TRBV7-9 and TRBJ2-7; 7 bases fit TRBD2. Germline values: CDR1 SEHNR, CDR2 FQNEAQ (reference sequence). CDR3 length: 15 residues. Germline trimming cut 3 bases from V and 6 bases from J; bases unmatched to any gene: 11. CDR3 nucleotide sequence: TGTGCCAGCAGCTTTGGGGTAGCGGGTCTCTCCGAGCAGTACTTC. It yields the protein CASSFGVAGLSEQYF.

The V and J genes are TRBV7-9 and TRBJ2-3; D gene unclear. In germline, CDR1 is SEHNR, CDR2 FQNEAQ (reference sequence). V lost 3 bases and J lost 3, with 16 bases in between. This CDR3 has 16 amino acids. The DNA of the CDR3 is TGTGCCAGCAGCTTTTTGGAAGTAGATGAAACAGATACGCAGTATTTT. Translating it yields CASSFLEVDETDTQYF.

The V and J genes are TRBV7-2 and TRBJ2-5; 7 bases are a match to TRBD2. V shed 6 bases and J 0 bases; nucleotides not matched to a gene: 10. The germline V gene has CDR1 SGHTA and CDR2 FQGNSA. The CDR3 length is 16 residues. This CDR3 is CASSPSRGGHQETQYF. CDR3 sequence (DNA): TGTGCCAGCAGTCCATCCCGGGGAGGGCACCAAGAGACCCAGTACTTC.

The chain carries TRBV29-1 and TRBJ2-7; no definite D call. CDR3 size: 13 residues. Germline V lookup: CDR1 SQVTM, CDR2 ANQGSEA. The V and J ends lost 6 bases and 3 bases respectively, with 15 bases between them. The CDR3 sequence: CSVKAGALYEQYF. CDR3 in DNA: TGCAGCGTCAAAGCTGGCGCTCTCTACGAGCAGTACTTC.

This clonotype turned up a few times. The rearrangement uses TRBV4-2 and TRBJ1-1; D uncertain. The CDR3 length is 14 residues. From germline, CDR1 is LGHNA and CDR2 YNFKEQ. V gave up 1 base and J gave up 8 bases, with 14 bases separating them. This CDR3 reads CASSQAGSLKEAFF. The CDR3, as DNA: TGTGCCAGCAGCCAAGCGGGGTCGCTGAAGGAAGCTTTCTTT.

The sample holds a few counts of this clonotype. The rearrangement links TRBV14 to TRBJ2-1; D gene unclear. The CDR3 has 13 amino acids. V lost 4 bases and J 6 bases, leaving 10 bases between the germline ends. Germline assignment: CDR1 SGHDN and CDR2 FVKESK. The CDR3 protein is CASSRTVSNEQFF. DNA for the CDR3: TGTGCCAGCAGCCGGACCGTAAGCAATGAGCAGTTCTTC.

The table lists this clonotype with a count of one. A single base separates this from a much larger clone, so it may be a read error. The chain is built from TRBV12-3 or TRBV12-4 and TRBJ2-7, with 8 bases that match TRBD1. The CDR3 loop spans 15 amino acids. After removal of 1 base from V and 7 bases from J, the junction contained 9 bases not matched to a gene. The CDR3 bases are TGTGCCAGCAGTTTAGGACAGGGGTTCTACAATGAGCAGTACTTC. Translation: CASSLGQGFYNEQYF.

The chain is built from TRBV7-9 and TRBJ2-5, with a weak D call TRBD2 (6 bases). This CDR3 is 15 amino acids long. The germline V gene encodes CDR1 SEHNR and CDR2 FQNEAQ (reference sequence). Trimming cost V 4 bases and J 2 bases, with 14 bases left between them. CDR3 coding DNA: TGTGCCAGCAGCTCCCTGTTAGCGGAACAAGAGACCCAGTACTTC. Encoded protein: CASSSLLAEQETQYF.

The V and J genes are TRBV5-1 and TRBJ2-7, with D possibly being TRBD1 or TRBD2 (5 bases each). Germline CDR1 SGHRS, CDR2 YFSETQ. The length of the CDR3 is 13 residues. V lost 6 bases and J lost 3, with 13 bases in between. In nucleotides, the CDR3 is TGCGCCAGCACTAGGGACGGACTCTACGAGCAGTACTTC. Its translation: CASTRDGLYEQYF.

The chain couples TRBV7-2 to TRBJ2-2, with D possibly being TRBD2 (6 bases). The germline V and J ends were trimmed by 5 bases and 3 bases, with 19 bases remaining between them. CDR1 is SGHTA, CDR2 FQGNSA, per germline. This CDR3 has 17 amino acids. CDR3 in DNA: TGTGCCAGCAGCCTTCCGTTGGTAGCGGACGACACCGGGGAGCTGTTTTTT. It yields the protein CASSLPLVADDTGELFF.

The chain is built from TRBV29-1 and TRBJ1-2, with a tentative D call TRBD1 (5 bases). The V and J ends lost 6 bases and 3 bases respectively, with 11 bases between them. The CDR3 totals 12 residues. CDR1 and CDR2 from the germline V gene are SQVTM and ANQGSEA. The CDR3 sequence is CSVQQAHYGYTF. CDR3 DNA sequence: TGCAGCGTGCAACAGGCCCACTATGGCTACACCTTC. The full variable domain, its missing parts supplied by reference TRBV29-1 and TRBJ1-2, is SAVISQKPSRDICQRGTSLTIQCQVDSQVTMMFWYRQQPGQSLTLIATANQGSEATYESGFVIDKFPISRPNLTFSTLTVSNMSPEDSSIYLCSVQQAHYGYTFGSGTRLTVV.

This clonotype has a handful of counts. The chain recombines TRBV6-1 with TRBJ1-1; D is uncertain. Trimming removed 3 bases at V and 0 bases at J, with 8 bases between. The germline V gene has CDR1 MNHNS and CDR2 SASEGT. CDR3 length equals 14 residues. CDR3: CASSEVLMNTEAFF. The DNA for the CDR3 is TGTGCCAGCAGTGAGGTTCTTATGAACACTGAAGCTTTCTTT.